A selection of T cell receptor beta chains follows, all from one sample in a study of cytomegalovirus exposure and HLA in healthy donors. Here immunoSEQ multiplex PCR was the method, and the copy in TCRdb shows in-frame clones only, minus some. The sample records 150,000 or so clones, around 75% being singletons. Sequencing was done on a sample of PBMCs. The receptors derive from a woman between 40 and 50 years old in good health and CMV-seropositive. CDR3s include the opening cysteine and the closing phenylalanine or tryptophan. The D gene is left open where the match is weak. Where a row states a size, it is once, few, many or the class of an expanded clone; other rows omit it.

d_gene | abundance | j_gene | v_gene | CDR3aa | CDR3nt
- | few | TRBJ1-3 | TRBV7-9 | CASSSLLTGSGNTIYF | TGTGCCAGCAGCTCCCTATTAACAGGGTCTGGAAACACCATATATTTT
TRBD1 | - | TRBJ1-1 | TRBV7-9 | CASSLAGGRGLDTEAFF | TGTGCCAGCAGCTTAGCGGGGGGCAGGGGGCTCGACACTGAAGCTTTCTTT
TRBD1 | - | TRBJ2-1 | TRBV10-3 | CAINSGTVPYNEQFF | TGTGCCATCAACTCCGGGACAGTGCCTTACAATGAGCAGTTCTTC
- | - | TRBJ1-1 | TRBV19 | CASSISGNTEAFF | TGTGCCAGTAGTATCTCCGGGAACACTGAAGCTTTCTTT
- | - | TRBJ2-7 | TRBV19 | CASTPRQGAYEQYF | TGTGCCAGCACCCCTCGGCAGGGCGCCTACGAGCAGTACTTC
- | - | TRBJ1-2 | TRBV28 | CASRGSAGDYGYTF | TGTGCCAGCAGGGGGAGCGCTGGTGACTATGGCTACACCTTC
TRBD2 | - | TRBJ2-1 | TRBV19 | CASRPAGVFYNEQFF | TGTGCCAGTAGGCCAGCGGGAGTTTTCTACAATGAGCAGTTCTTC
- | - | TRBJ1-4 | TRBV30 | CAWRRTTNEKLFF | TGTGCCTGGAGGAGGACAACTAATGAAAAACTGTTTTTT
- | - | TRBJ2-7 | TRBV7-2 | CASSLAAGSVYEQYF | TGTGCCAGCAGCTTAGCCGCGGGTTCGGTCTACGAGCAGTACTTC
- | - | TRBJ2-7 | TRBV6-1 | CASTLRLSSYEQYF | TGTGCCAGTACCCTGCGACTAAGCTCCTACGAGCAGTACTTC
- | - | TRBJ2-1 | TRBV19 | CAVDQGYNEQFF | TGTGCCGTAGATCAGGGCTACAATGAGCAGTTCTTC
- | - | TRBJ2-7 | TRBV6-1 | CASSEIRGYEQYF | TGTGCCAGCAGTGAAATTCGCGGATACGAGCAGTACTTC
TRBD1 | - | TRBJ1-2 | TRBV6-7 | CAGSYGSRLDRDEKLDGYTF | TGTGCCGGCAGTTACGGTTCTCGCCTGGACAGGGACGAGAAGCTCGATGGCTACACCTTC
- | - | TRBJ1-5 | TRBV27 | CASSLLGSLISNQPQHF | TGTGCCAGCAGTTTATTGGGCTCATTGATTAGCAATCAGCCCCAGCATTTT
TRBD1 | - | TRBJ1-4 | TRBV5-1 | CASSDQQGRNEKLFF | TGCGCCAGCAGCGACCAACAGGGGCGAAATGAAAAACTGTTTTTT
TRBD2 | once | TRBJ2-3 | TRBV10-2 | CASSLAGNTDTQYF | TGCGCCAGCAGTCTAGCGGGTAACACAGATACGCAGTATTTT
- | - | TRBJ1-6 | TRBV7-9 | CAYQIQEGSYNSPLHF | TGTGCCTATCAAATCCAAGAGGGTTCCTATAATTCACCCCTCCACTTT
- | - | TRBJ2-1 | TRBV4-3 | CASSQDGGWDNEQFF | TGCGCCAGCAGCCAAGATGGGGGGTGGGACAATGAGCAGTTCTTC
- | once | TRBJ2-3 | TRBV5-4 | CASRDPSRDTQYF | TGTGCCAGCCGTGACCCTAGTCGCGATACGCAGTATTTT
TRBD2 | - | TRBJ2-3 | TRBV11-3 | CASSFREGPTDTQYF | TGTGCCAGCAGCTTCCGGGAGGGCCCGACAGATACGCAGTATTTT
TRBD1 | - | TRBJ2-3 | TRBV7-3 | CASSLTGQGARDTQYF | TGTGCCAGCAGCTTAACAGGCCAGGGGGCGCGCGATACGCAGTATTTT
TRBD2 | - | TRBJ2-1 | TRBV5-4 | CASSGGLAYNEQFF | TGTGCCAGCAGCGGAGGACTAGCCTACAATGAGCAGTTCTTC
TRBD1 | - | TRBJ2-7 | TRBV28 | CASSLTGTGSYEQYF | TGTGCCAGCAGTTTGACCGGGACAGGGTCCTACGAGCAGTACTTC
- | - | TRBJ1-1 | TRBV28 | CASSSDRGVRNTEAFF | TGTGCCAGCAGTTCCGACCGGGGGGTGCGGAACACTGAAGCTTTCTTT
- | few | TRBJ2-7 | TRBV28 | CASSVIAAGRYEQYF | TGTGCCAGCAGTGTCATAGCGGCAGGACGATACGAGCAGTACTTC
- | - | TRBJ2-5 | TRBV4-2 | CASSRSAGSPRGETQYF | TGTGCCAGCAGCCGGTCGGCGGGCAGTCCAAGAGGTGAGACCCAGTACTTC